This T cell receptor beta chain originates from a study of blood T cells in healthy people across ages (dated by TCRdb to the mid-2010s). About the full investigation: In model experiments, roughly one uniquely barcoded TCR beta cDNA molecule per two T cells was captured by template switching. To track age-related changes in TCR beta repertoire diversity, the study relied on deep sequencing normalized with unique cDNA molecular identifiers. For two donors (one aged 18 to 29 and one aged 80 or older), the study analyzed two additional independent replicas of 1 million unique cDNA reads from the same blood draw. The donors were divided into four age groups: young (average around 16 years), middle-aged (roughly 42), aged (roughly 60) and long-lived (about 79). To avoid experimental bias, donors of different ages were spread randomly across the sequencing lanes. Points the paper makes about the study in general: The CMV infection status of donors was not known, potentially confounding age-related changes in expanded clonotypes. Observed TCR beta diversity correlated strongly with the percentage of naive T cells measured by flow cytometry. Compared with the aged group, more naive CD4+ T cells, fewer expanded clones and increased TCR diversity were shown by the long-lived group, suggesting age selection. Total diversity estimates from one million sequenced T cells were considered lower bounds and underestimates. Observed TCR beta diversity per million T cells fell roughly linearly with age, and a significant reduction was already apparent by age about 38. Since profiling was done on bulk unsorted PBMCs, naive and antigen-experienced compartments could not be conclusively compared.

Library preparation was by 5' RACE. The sample was run on an Illumina HiSeq 2500. The second PCR ran for roughly 7 to 12 cycles and used a J-beta primer mix along with a sample-barcoded 5' primer. A unique molecular identifier was introduced onto each TCR beta cDNA molecule by a template-switch 5' adaptor carrying 12 random nucleotides. Each sample yielded at least 2.5 million CDR3-containing paired-end reads. The Mint cDNA synthesis kit, primed by a TRBC-specific oligonucleotide, was used to synthesize first-strand cDNA from all RNA. After uracil-DNA glycosylase treatment, a first 18-cycle PCR used universal primers M1SS and BC2_uni_R on all cDNA. In the authors' own workflow: Normalization of each sample was performed by random selection of 1 million high-quality reads, each carrying a distinct molecular identifier. Reads with shared molecular identifiers were discarded instead of being binned into consensus sequences. MiTCR, run with a Q25 quality threshold and the strictest error-elimination algorithm, handled CDR3 identification, clonotype clustering and error correction. A nonparametric unseen species model with Euler transformation was used to estimate lower-bound total TCR beta diversity. The public reads were quality trimmed at Q25 with fastp and then assembled into clones with MiXCR by TCRdb, keeping productive beta chains. Rows matching on CDR3 protein sequence are summarized as one entry with the most common DNA and genes. These V and J calls are TCRdb output, not the study's own analysis. A total of roughly 830,000 distinct CDR3 sequences appear in this sample, less than 80% of them only once. The top ten constitute roughly 26% of the sample.

V is reduced by 7 bases and J by 11 bases, leaving a spacing of 14 bases between them. Inclusive of the bounding cysteine and phenylalanine, the CDR3 is 11 residues long. Only the CDR3 portion is preserved as DNA: 33 bases, with reading frame beginning at the first base. Donors were 35 to 40 systemically healthy Caucasian individuals from Russia aged roughly 6 to 90 years. About 9.6 milliliters of peripheral blood were collected from each donor into EDTA-treated Vacutainer tubes. Ficoll-Paque density-gradient centrifugation was used to isolate PBMCs, with at least 6 million per sample. Trizol reagent was used to extract total RNA from the PBMCs, yielding at least 6 micrograms per sample. The percentages of naive CD45RAhigh/CD27high T cells were determined by flow cytometry on a PBMC aliquot from every donor. On this clonotype: This receptor's antigen is unknown. With a much larger clone just one base away, this may be a read error.

Recombination linked TRBV12-3 or TRBV12-4 to TRBJ2-5, with the D segment identity uncertain. The sequence came from a man aged 25 to 40 in good health. Input material: blood. The sequence in DNA is TGTGCCAGCATTTTGTACAATGAGCAGTACTTC. The encoded protein is CASILYNEQYF.